This T cell receptor beta chain was observed in a study of blood T cell repertoires in COVID-19. Study-level background: Acute and convalescent COVID-19 samples came from the United States, Italy and Spain. PBMCs, B-cell-depleted T cells, or T cells provided the cDNA or gDNA that made up the material.

In the original analysis: The assay estimated nucleated cells by amplifying reference gene primers. Produced via immunoSEQ multiplex PCR; TCRdb's table is partial and in-frame only. The V and J calls and the clone size are those of that table, but D and trimming were determined from the DNA. The sample holds about 200,000 clones, just under 85% seen once. Source material: peripheral blood. The TCR sequence derives from a human donor with acute or convalescent COVID-19. The donor label of this sample is uncertain.

The CDR3 DNA follows: TGTGCCAGCAGCCCTCGGACAGGGCCCTACGAGCAGTACTTC. It translates to CASSPRTGPYEQYF. V usage is TRBV7-2 and J usage is TRBJ2-7; 8 positions agree with TRBD1. The CDR3 is 14 residues long. V was clipped by 5 bases and J by 2 bases; unmatched bases: 5. Germline-derived CDR1 and CDR2 are SGHTA and FQGNSA.